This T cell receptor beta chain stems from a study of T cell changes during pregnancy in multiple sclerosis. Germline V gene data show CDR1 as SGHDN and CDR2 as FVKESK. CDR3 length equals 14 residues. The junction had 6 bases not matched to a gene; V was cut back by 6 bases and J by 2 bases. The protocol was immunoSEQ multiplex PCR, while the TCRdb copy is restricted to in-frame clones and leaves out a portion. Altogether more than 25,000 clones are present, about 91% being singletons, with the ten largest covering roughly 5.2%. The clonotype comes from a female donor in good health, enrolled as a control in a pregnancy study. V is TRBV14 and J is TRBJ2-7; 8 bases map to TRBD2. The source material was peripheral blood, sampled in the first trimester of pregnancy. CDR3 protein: CASRAGAQPYEQYF. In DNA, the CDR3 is TGTGCCAGCAGAGCGGGGGCCCAACCCTACGAGCAGTACTTC.